This section outlines one TCR beta chain sequence together with its context. These data originate in a study of control samples from healthy donors and cancer patients. Profiling relied on immunoSEQ multiplex PCR, and the TCRdb table lists in-frame clones only, not all of them. The sample carries 95,000 to 130,000 clones, 70% to 90% recorded once. Trimming shortened V by 0 bases and J by 0 bases, and 8 bases separated the two germline ends. The CDR3 is 15 residues long. In germline, CDR1 is SGHTS, CDR2 YDEGEE. The source of this sequence is a woman between 70 and 85 years old in good health. This chain connects TRBV5-8 to TRBJ2-3; D gene ambiguous. Specimen: blood. Here the CDR3 DNA reads TGTGCCAGCAGCTTGGCGGCACCTAGCACAGATACGCAGTATTTT. This gives the protein CASSLAAPSTDTQYF.